This TCR beta chain is drawn from a study of OX40 agonist ivuxolimab in advanced cancers. Study at large: Patients undergoing dose escalation presented with hepatocellular carcinoma, melanoma, renal cell or head and neck cancer.

Remarks on this clone: Antigen: not known.

Germline V lookup: CDR1 SGHRS, CDR2 YFSETQ. The CDR3 has 13 residues. V shed 6 bases, J shed 6 bases, and the junction held 3 bases outside the gene matches. Study-wide findings and caveats: At doses 0.1 to 3.0 mg/kg, CD4+ and CD8+ clones expanded. CD4+ T cells averaged fewer expanded clones than CD8+ T cells.

Sequenced by immunoSEQ multiplex PCR; TCRdb stores in-frame clones only, minus some. The repertoire holds about 100,000 clones, with approximately 90% as singletons. This chain uses TRBV5-1 with TRBJ2-1, with 10 bases fitting TRBD2. The TCR was taken from an adult with an advanced solid tumor such as melanoma, head and neck, liver or kidney cancer. The sample consisted of CD4+ or CD8+ T cells sorted from blood, taken in a trial of the OX40 agonist ivuxolimab. The CDR3 region has the DNA TGCGCCAGCACCTGGACTAGCGGCAATGAGCAGTTCTTC. Amino acid sequence: CASTWTSGNEQFF. Full variable domain (rest looked up from reference TRBV5-1 and TRBJ2-1): KAGVTQTPRYLIKTRGQQVTLSCSPISGHRSVSWYQQTPGQGLQFLFEYFSETQRNKGNFPGRFSGRQFSNSRSEMNVSTLELGDSALYLCASTWTSGNEQFFGPGTRLTVL.